These 2 T cell receptor beta chains were all obtained from the same sample, sequenced in a study of CD8+ T cells in alopecia areata. Specified treatment: oral pan-JAK inhibitor, 5-10 mg twice daily. Reverse transcribed after extraction, RNA yielded cDNA as the sequencing template. Measured with immunoSEQ multiplex PCR; TCRdb has only the in-frame clones, and not every one. Of about 76,000 clones in the sample, around 61% were seen once. The source material was CD8+ T cells sorted from blood, sampled at week 24, from a patient treated with tofacitinib. The receptors were sampled from a human donor with alopecia areata.

For this clone: In the same sample, other DNA sequences code for this CDR3. J is TRBJ1-1 and V is TRBV7-9; unclear D gene. V was pared by 1 base and J by 1 base, with 7 bases between. The CDR3 extends over 14 amino acids. Germline V gene data show CDR1 as SEHNR and CDR2 as FQNEAQ (reference sequence). CDR3 bases: TGTGCCAGCAGCTTAGACAGCAGGAACACTGAAGCTTTCTTT. Translating it yields CASSLDSRNTEAFF.

The chain has TRBV4-3 and TRBJ1-4; D uncertain. This CDR3 has 13 amino acids. Per the germline V gene, CDR1 is LGHNA and CDR2 is YSLEER. Trimming removed 0 bases at V and 5 bases at J, with 4 bases between. DNA for the CDR3: TGCGCCAGCAGCCAAGAACCCAATGAAAAACTGTTTTTT. This codes for CASSQEPNEKLFF.